A selection of T cell receptor beta chains follows, all from one sample in a study of CD8 T cells in ankylosing spondylitis. TCRdb passed the 5' RACE reads through MiXCR, listing each CDR3 protein once. Of over 700,000 distinct CDR3 sequences in the sample, roughly 20% were seen once. The sequencing input was blood, either unsorted or a sorted T cell fraction (not recorded which). The origin of the receptors is a male donor with ankylosing spondylitis. Both conserved end residues are trimmed from each CDR3.

TRBV28 | ASGANVPAQRPQH
TRBV7-9 | ASSLAGTSYEQY
TRBV5-1 | ASSVDPQGGGNTIY
TRBV5-1 | ASRIHTDTQY
TRBV7-4 | ASSLDSKRTSTDTQY
TRBV3-1 | ASSPIAGGIDTQY
TRBV4-1 | ASSPGPQGPRSPYEQY
TRBV29-1 | SVAYRGNYEQY
TRBV29-1 | SVLGSQYEQY
TRBV4-1 | ASRSTPGYYEQY
TRBV7-6 | ASSSFANEKLF
TRBV7-9 | ASSKTSGGIDIQY
TRBV3-1 | ASSPRSNSYNEQF
TRBV7-3 | ASSLSDRVGEQY
TRBV5-1 | ASSLRGQYEQY
TRBV5-5 | ASSPSLTGYNTEAF
TRBV6-1 | ASRITTGIGNTIY
TRBV28 | ASSLQVEGYGHSSYEQY
TRBV5-1 | ASSVTGMNTEAF
TRBV10-3 | AISESMRRIPEAF